This T cell receptor beta chain was obtained from a study of cytomegalovirus exposure and HLA in healthy donors. Trimming took 0 bases from V and 4 from J, leaving 12 bases between them. The germline gives CDR1 MNHEY, CDR2 SMNVEV (reference sequence). This CDR3 comprises 15 residues. The assay was immunoSEQ multiplex PCR, and TCRdb's table has in-frame clones only and misses some. In the table there are roughly 120,000 clones, more than 75% of which are singletons. V usage is TRBV27 and J usage is TRBJ1-2, with D perhaps matching TRBD1 (5 bases). Sequenced material: PBMCs. The sequence came from a woman aged 25 to 45 in good health and CMV-seropositive. The CDR3 DNA sequence: TGTGCCAGCAGTTTATCTTCCCAGGGTCTCTATGGCTACACCTTC. This sequence encodes CASSLSSQGLYGYTF.